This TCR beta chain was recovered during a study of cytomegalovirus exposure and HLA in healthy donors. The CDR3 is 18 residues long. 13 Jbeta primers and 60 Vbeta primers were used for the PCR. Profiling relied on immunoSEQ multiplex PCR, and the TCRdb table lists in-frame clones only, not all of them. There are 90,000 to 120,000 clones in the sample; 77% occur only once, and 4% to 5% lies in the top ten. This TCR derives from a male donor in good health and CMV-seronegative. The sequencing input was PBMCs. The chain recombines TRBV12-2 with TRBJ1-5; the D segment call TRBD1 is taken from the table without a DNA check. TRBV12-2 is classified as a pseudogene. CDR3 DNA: TGTGCAAGTCGCCCGAGGACAGGGGATATAGGGGGCAATCAGCCCCAGCATTTT. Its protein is CASRPRTGDIGGNQPQHF.